The 5 T cell receptor beta chains in this list originate from one sample, sequenced in a study of T cell responses to AZD1222 COVID-19 vaccine. Libraries were prepared by immunoSEQ multiplex PCR; TCRdb keeps only in-frame clonotypes and omits some of them. The sample includes 140,000 or so clones, roughly 87% of them seen just once. Specimen: peripheral blood, collected 28 days after the second dose of the MenACWY control vaccine. Every receptor here comes from an adult who received the MenACWY meningococcal vaccine as a control.

The rearrangement joins TRBV4-3 to TRBJ1-2, with D unclear. Trimming stripped 3 bases from V and 1 base from J, with 12 bases between. The CDR3 is made up of 15 amino acids. Germline V CDR1 and CDR2: LGHNA, YSLEER. The CDR3 protein is CASSQNRFDNYGYTF. The CDR3 DNA sequence: TGCGCCAGCAGCCAGAATAGGTTCGATAACTATGGCTACACCTTC.

A single count supports this clone. The chain couples TRBV19 to TRBJ2-7, with 7 positions matching TRBD1. V trimming: 5 bases; J trimming: 4 bases; junction bases outside the gene matches: 8. The CDR3 has 14 residues. Germline V gene lookup returns CDR1 LNHDA and CDR2 SQIVND (reference sequence). CDR3 loop: CASSVRQGQYEQYF. The CDR3 region has the DNA TGTGCCAGTAGTGTTCGACAGGGCCAATACGAGCAGTACTTC.

The V call is TRBV29-1, the J call TRBJ2-7; TRBD1 aligns across 8 bases. With 6 bases clipped from V and 1 base from J, the junction kept 5 bases outside the gene matches. The V gene's germline CDR1 is SQVTM and CDR2 ANQGSEA. The CDR3 is 13 amino acids. CDR3 amino acids: CSVRTGKSYEQYF. CDR3 sequence (DNA): TGCAGCGTCAGGACAGGGAAATCCTACGAGCAGTACTTC.

This clone was detected only once. The V and J genes are TRBV19 and TRBJ2-1; 7 bases map to TRBD1. Germline trimming cut 7 bases from V and 8 bases from J; bases unmatched to any gene: 5. CDR3 length: 12 amino acids. The germline V gene encodes CDR1 LNHDA and CDR2 SQIVND (reference sequence). The CDR3 DNA sequence: TGTGCCAGTAATGACAGGGATGATGAGCAGTTCTTC. Translation: CASNDRDDEQFF. Looking up the rest from reference TRBV19 and TRBJ2-1 gives the full variable domain: DGGITQSPKYLFRKEGQNVTLSCEQNLNHDAMYWYRQDPGQGLRLIYYSQIVNDFQKGDIAEGYSVSREKKESFPLTVTSAQKNPTAFYLCASNDRDDEQFFGPGTRLTVL.

This chain links TRBV10-3 with TRBJ2-7, with 11 bases lining up with TRBD1. CDR3 length equals 14 residues. The germline V gene has CDR1 ENHRY and CDR2 SYGVKD. With V trimmed by 8 bases and J by 1 base, 4 bases remained unmatched. The CDR3 bases are TGTGCCATCTCTGGGACAGGGGGATCCTACGAGCAGTACTTC. Translated, it gives CAISGTGGSYEQYF.